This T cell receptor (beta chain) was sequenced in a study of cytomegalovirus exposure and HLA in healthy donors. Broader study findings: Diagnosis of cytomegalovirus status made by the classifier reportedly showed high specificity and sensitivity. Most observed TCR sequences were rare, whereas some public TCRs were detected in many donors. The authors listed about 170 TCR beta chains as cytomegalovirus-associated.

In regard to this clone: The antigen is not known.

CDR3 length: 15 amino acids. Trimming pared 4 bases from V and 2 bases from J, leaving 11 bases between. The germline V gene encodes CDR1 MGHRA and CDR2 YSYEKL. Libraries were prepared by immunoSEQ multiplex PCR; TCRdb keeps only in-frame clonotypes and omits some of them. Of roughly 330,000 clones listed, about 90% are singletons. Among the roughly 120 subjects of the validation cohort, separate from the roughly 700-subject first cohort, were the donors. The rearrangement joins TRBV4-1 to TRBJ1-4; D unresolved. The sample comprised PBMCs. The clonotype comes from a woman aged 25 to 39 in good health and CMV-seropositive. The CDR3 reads CASSPLGGTNEKLFF. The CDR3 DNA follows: TGCGCCAGCAGCCCCCTCGGCGGGACTAATGAAAAACTGTTTTTT.